This T cell receptor (beta chain) was retrieved from a study of blood T cells in healthy people across ages (dated by TCRdb to between 2014 and 2016). At the level of the whole study: Template switching captured roughly one uniquely barcoded TCR beta cDNA molecule per two T cells in model experiments. Age-related changes in TCR beta repertoire diversity were measured in the study by deep sequencing normalized with unique cDNA molecular identifiers. To avoid experimental bias, donors of different ages were randomly spread across the sequencing lanes. Donors were grouped into four age groups: young (average roughly 17 years), middle-aged (roughly 40), aged (over 55) and long-lived (just over 80). Using the same blood draw, the study looked at two additional independent replicas of 1 million unique cDNA reads for two donors, one aged 18 to 30 and the other aged 80 or older. Results the study describes overall, beyond this receptor: Because the CMV infection status of the donors was unknown, age-related changes in expanded clonotypes may potentially have been confounded. As age increased, observed TCR beta diversity per million T cells dropped in a roughly linear way, and a significant reduction was already evident by age around 41. Since profiling was done on bulk unsorted PBMCs, naive and antigen-experienced compartments could not be conclusively compared. Compared with the aged group, the long-lived group had more naive CD4+ T cells, fewer expanded clones and increased TCR diversity, suggesting age selection. Estimates of total diversity based on one million sequenced T cells were regarded as lower bounds and as underestimates. There was a strong correlation between observed TCR beta diversity and the percentage of naive T cells measured by flow cytometry.

Libraries came from 5' RACE. TCRdb names Illumina HiSeq 2500 as the instrument used. A second PCR of about 6 to 12 cycles was performed with a sample-barcoded 5' primer and a J-beta primer mix. A unique molecular identifier was introduced onto each TCR beta cDNA molecule by a template-switch 5' adaptor carrying 12 random nucleotides. Each sample yielded at least 3 million CDR3-containing paired-end reads. All of the RNA was converted into first-strand cDNA using the Mint cDNA synthesis kit, with a TRBC-specific oligonucleotide serving as the primer. After uracil-DNA glycosylase treatment, a first 18-cycle PCR used universal primers M1SS and BC2_uni_R on all cDNA. On the authors' methods: Each sample was normalized by randomly selecting 1 million high-quality reads, each carrying a distinct molecular identifier. Reads sharing molecular identifiers were discarded rather than binned into consensus sequences. CDR3 identification, clonotype clustering and error correction used MiTCR with a Q25 quality threshold and the strictest error-elimination algorithm. Lower-bound total TCR beta diversity was estimated with a nonparametric unseen species model using Euler transformation. TCRdb applied fastp at Q25 and MiXCR to the public reads, then kept only in-frame beta chains. Each CDR3 protein appears once, grouped with its most common genes and DNA. These V and J calls rely on TCRdb rather than the paper's analysis. Counted in this sample were 700,000 to 950,000 distinct CDR3 sequences; 58% of them appeared once. The ten most abundant clones make up roughly 22% of the sample.

The donors were under 40 Caucasian individuals from Russia, aged 6 to 90 years, who were systemically healthy. Around 9.7 milliliters of peripheral blood were collected from each donor into EDTA-treated Vacutainer tubes. PBMCs were isolated by Ficoll-Paque density-gradient centrifugation, with at least 6.5 million obtained per sample. Total RNA was extracted from PBMCs with Trizol reagent, with at least 5.5 micrograms obtained per sample. The percentages of naive CD45RAhigh/CD27high T cells were determined by flow cytometry on a PBMC aliquot from every donor. Remarks on this clonotype: It has no known antigen specificity. One base away there is no much larger clone; base qualities are not given.

The germline V gene supplies CDR1 MDHEN and CDR2 SYDVKM. V and J lose 8 bases and 6 bases, and a span of 14 bases separates them. From the cysteine up to the phenylalanine, the CDR3 has a length of 13 residues. CDR3 DNA only is kept here, 39 bases in frame from base 1. Recombination joined TRBV28 with TRBJ2-1; the best D guess is TRBD1, with 6 bases matching. This clonotype originated in a man aged 30-40 years in good health. The sample taken for sequencing was blood. The CDR3 sequence is CASEKTGFNEQFF. The sequenced DNA is TGTGCCAGCGAGAAAACAGGGTTCAATGAGCAGTTCTTC.